The source of this TCR beta chain is a study of cytomegalovirus exposure and HLA in healthy donors. Study-wide results and limits: Most observed TCR sequences were rare, whereas some public TCRs were detected in many donors. Diagnosis of cytomegalovirus status made by the classifier reportedly showed high specificity and sensitivity.

PCR used 60 Vbeta primers and 13 Jbeta primers. Clones were read by immunoSEQ multiplex PCR, and TCRdb kept only the in-frame ones, dropping some. Found here are some 150,000 clones, around three quarters of them singletons; the top ten hold over 6.5%. Germline V gives CDR1 MNHNS, CDR2 SASEGT. V gave up 3 bases and J gave up 9 bases, with 15 bases separating them. The length of the CDR3 is 13 residues. This clone was picked up a small number of times. What it binds is unknown. Regarding donors, all were healthy bone marrow donors. Unrecorded immune exposure was likely among donors, who were nominally healthy when sampled.

The receptor comes from a man aged 40-49 years in good health and CMV-seropositive. Sequencing was done on a sample of PBMCs. The gene calls are TRBV6-1 and TRBJ2-7; D is possibly TRBD1 (6 bases). The CDR3 here is CASSDLQGGVQYF. As DNA, the CDR3 is TGTGCCAGCAGTGATCTACAGGGTGGCGTGCAGTACTTC.